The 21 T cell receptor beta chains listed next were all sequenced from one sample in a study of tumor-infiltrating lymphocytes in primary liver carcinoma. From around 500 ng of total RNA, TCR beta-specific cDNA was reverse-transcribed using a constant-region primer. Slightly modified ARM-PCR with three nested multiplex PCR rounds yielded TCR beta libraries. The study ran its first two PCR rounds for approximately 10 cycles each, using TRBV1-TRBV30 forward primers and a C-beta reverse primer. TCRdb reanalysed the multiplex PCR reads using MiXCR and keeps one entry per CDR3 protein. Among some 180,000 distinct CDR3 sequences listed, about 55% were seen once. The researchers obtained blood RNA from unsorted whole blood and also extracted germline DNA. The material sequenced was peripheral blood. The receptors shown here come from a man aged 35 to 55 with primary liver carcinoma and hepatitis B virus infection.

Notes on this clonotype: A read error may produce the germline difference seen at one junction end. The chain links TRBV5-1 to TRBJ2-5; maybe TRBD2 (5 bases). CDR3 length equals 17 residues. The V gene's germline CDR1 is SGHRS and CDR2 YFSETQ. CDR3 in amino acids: CASSLEEIRGSQETQYF. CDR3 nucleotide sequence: TGCGCCAGCAGTTTGGAGGAAATTCGAGGGAGCCAAGAGACCCAGTACTTC.

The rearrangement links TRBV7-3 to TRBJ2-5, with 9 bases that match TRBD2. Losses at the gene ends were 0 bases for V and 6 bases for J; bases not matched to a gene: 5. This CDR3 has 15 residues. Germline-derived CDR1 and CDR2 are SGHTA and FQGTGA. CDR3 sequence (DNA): TGTGCCAGCAGCTTAACTAGCGGGAGTACGAAGACCCAGTACTTC. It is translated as CASSLTSGSTKTQYF.

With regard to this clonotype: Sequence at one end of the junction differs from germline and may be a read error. Here the CDR3 DNA reads TGTGCCAGCAGCTTAGATGCAGGGACTAGAACGCACGAGCAGCACTTC. It is translated as CASSLDAGTRTHEQHF. This chain uses TRBV11-2 with TRBJ2-7, with 8 bases matching TRBD2. Germline V lookup: CDR1 SGHAT, CDR2 FQNNGV. This CDR3 has 16 residues.

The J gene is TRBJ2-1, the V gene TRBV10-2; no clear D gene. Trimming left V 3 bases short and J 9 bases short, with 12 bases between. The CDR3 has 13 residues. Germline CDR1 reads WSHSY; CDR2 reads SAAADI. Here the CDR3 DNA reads TGCGCCAGCAGTGACTTCCTTGAAGGTGAGCAGTTCTTC. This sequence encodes CASSDFLEGEQFF.

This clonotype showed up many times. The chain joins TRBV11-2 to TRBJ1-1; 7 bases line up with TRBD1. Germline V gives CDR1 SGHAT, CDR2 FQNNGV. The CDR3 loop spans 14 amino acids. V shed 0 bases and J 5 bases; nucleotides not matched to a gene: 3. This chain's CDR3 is CASSLDPGGTEAFF. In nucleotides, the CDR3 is TGTGCCAGCAGCTTAGATCCAGGGGGGACTGAAGCTTTCTTT.

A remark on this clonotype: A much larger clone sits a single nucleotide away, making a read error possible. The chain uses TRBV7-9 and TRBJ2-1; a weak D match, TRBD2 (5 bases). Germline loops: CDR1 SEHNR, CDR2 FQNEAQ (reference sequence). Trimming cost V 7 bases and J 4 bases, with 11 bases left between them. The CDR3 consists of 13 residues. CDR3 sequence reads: CASNSREYNEQFF. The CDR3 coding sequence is TGTGCCAGCAACAGCCGGGAATACAATGAGCAGTTCTTC. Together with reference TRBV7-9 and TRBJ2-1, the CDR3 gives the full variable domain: DTGVSQNPRHKITKRGQNVTFRCDPISEHNRLYWYRQTLGQGPEFLTYFQNEAQLEKSRLLSDRFSAERPKGSFSTLEIQRTEQGDSAMYLCASNSREYNEQFFGPGTRLTVL.

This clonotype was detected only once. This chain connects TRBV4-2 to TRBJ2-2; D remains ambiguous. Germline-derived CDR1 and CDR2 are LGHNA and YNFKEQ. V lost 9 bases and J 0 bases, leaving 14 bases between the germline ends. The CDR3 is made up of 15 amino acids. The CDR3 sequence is CARSSEQANTGELFF. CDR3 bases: TGTGCCAGGAGCTCCGAGCAGGCGAACACCGGGGAGCTGTTTTTT.

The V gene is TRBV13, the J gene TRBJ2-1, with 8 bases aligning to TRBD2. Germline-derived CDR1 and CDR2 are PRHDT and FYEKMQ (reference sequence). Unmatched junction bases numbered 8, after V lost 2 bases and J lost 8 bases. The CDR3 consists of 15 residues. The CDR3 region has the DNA TGTGCCAGCAGCTTAACGTCTAGCGGGTTCGATGAGCAGTTCTTC. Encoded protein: CASSLTSSGFDEQFF.

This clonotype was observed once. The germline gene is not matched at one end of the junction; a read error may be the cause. CDR3 in DNA: TGTGCCAGCAACCTGACAGGGTATTCCTACAAGCAGTACTTC. It is translated as CASNLTGYSYKQYF. V is TRBV11-2 and J is TRBJ2-7; the match to TRBD1 covers 7 bases. Germline CDR1 reads SGHAT; CDR2 reads FQNNGV. This CDR3 region has 14 residues.

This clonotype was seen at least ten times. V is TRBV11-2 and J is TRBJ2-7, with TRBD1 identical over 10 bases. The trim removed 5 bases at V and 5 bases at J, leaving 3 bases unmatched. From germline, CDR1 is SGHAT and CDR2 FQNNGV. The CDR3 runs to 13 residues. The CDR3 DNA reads TGTGCCAGCAGCCTAGGACAGGGGGACGAGCAGTACTTC. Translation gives CASSLGQGDEQYF. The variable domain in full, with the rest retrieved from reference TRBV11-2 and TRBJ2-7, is EAGVAQSPRYKIIEKRQSVAFWCNPISGHATLYWYQQILGQGPKLLIQFQNNGVVDDSQLPKDRFSAERLKGVDSTLKIQPAKLEDSAVYLCASSLGQGDEQYFGPGTRLTVT.

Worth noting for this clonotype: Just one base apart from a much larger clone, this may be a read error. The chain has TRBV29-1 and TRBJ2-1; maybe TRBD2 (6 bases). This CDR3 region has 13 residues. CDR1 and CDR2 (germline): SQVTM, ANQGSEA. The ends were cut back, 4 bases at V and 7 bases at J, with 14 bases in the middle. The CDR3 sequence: CSVGSGVKNEQFF. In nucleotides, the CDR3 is TGCAGCGTTGGTTCGGGGGTTAAGAATGAGCAGTTCTTC.

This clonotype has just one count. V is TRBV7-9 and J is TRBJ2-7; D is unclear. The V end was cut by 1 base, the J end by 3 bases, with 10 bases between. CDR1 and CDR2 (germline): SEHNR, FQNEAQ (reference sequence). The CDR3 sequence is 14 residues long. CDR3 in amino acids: CASSLERHHYEQYF. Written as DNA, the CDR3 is TGTGCCAGCAGCTTAGAGCGTCACCACTACGAGCAGTACTTC.

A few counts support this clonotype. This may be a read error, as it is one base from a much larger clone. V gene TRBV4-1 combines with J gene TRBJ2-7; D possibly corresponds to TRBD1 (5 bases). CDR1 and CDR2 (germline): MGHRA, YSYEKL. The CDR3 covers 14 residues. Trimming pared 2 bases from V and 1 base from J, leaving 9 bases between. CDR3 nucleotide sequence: TGCGCCAGCAGCCAACTCACAGGTTCCTACGAGCAGTACTTC. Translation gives CASSQLTGSYEQYF.

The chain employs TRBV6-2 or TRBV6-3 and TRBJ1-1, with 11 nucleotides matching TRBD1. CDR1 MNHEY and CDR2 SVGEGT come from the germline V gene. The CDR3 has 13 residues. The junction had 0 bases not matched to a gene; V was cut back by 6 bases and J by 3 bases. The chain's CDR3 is CASRDRGHTEAFF. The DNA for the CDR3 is TGTGCCAGCAGGGACAGGGGGCACACTGAAGCTTTCTTT.

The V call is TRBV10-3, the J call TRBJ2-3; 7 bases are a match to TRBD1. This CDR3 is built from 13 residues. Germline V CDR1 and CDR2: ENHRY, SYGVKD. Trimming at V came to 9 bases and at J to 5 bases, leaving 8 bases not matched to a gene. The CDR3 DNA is TGTGCCATTCGGAATAACAGGGGAGATACGCAGTATTTT. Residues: CAIRNNRGDTQYF.

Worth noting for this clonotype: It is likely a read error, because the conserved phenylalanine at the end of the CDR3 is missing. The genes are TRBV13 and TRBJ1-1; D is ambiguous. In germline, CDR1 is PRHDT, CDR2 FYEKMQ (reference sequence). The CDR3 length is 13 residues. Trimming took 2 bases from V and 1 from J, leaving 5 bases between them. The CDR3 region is CASSLRRNTEAFL. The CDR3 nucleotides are TGTGCCAGCAGCTTAAGGAGGAACACTGAAGCTTTCCTT.

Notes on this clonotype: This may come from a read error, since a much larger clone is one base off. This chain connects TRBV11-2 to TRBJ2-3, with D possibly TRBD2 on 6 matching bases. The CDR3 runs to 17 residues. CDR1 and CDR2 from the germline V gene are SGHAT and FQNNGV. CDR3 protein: CASSFGGTSISTYTQYF. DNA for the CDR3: TGTGCCAGCAGCTTCGGCGGGACTTCGATCAGCACATATACGCAGTATTTT.

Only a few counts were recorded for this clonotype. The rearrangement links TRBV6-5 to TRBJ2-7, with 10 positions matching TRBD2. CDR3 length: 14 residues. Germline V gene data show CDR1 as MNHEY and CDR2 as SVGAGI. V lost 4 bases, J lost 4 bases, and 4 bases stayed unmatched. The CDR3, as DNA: TGTGCCAGCAGTTCCCCGACTAGCGGGTACGAGCAGTACTTC. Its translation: CASSSPTSGYEQYF.

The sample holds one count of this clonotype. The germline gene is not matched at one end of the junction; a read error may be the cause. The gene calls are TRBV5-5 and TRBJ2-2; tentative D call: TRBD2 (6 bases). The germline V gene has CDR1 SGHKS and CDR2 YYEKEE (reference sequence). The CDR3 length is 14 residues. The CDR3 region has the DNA TGTGTCAGCAGTCGGGAGCCTATCACCGGGGAGCTGTTTTTT. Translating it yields CVSSREPITGELFF.

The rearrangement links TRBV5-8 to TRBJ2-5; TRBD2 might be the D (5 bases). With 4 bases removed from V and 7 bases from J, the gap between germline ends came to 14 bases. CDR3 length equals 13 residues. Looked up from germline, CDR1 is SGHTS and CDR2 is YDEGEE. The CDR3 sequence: CASSRLDWWTQYF. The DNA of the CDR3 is TGTGCCAGCAGCCGTCTGGACTGGTGGACCCAGTACTTC.

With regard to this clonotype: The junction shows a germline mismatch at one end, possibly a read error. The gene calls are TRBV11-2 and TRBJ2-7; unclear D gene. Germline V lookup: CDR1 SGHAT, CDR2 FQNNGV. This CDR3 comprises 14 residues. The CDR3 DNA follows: TGTGTCAGCAGCTTAGGTGTAGGGTCCGGCGAGCAATACTTC. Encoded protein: CVSSLGVGSGEQYF.